The TCR beta chain described here comes from a study of cytomegalovirus exposure and HLA in healthy donors. Background on the study: An early data release held 75 million to 100 million unique TCRs from HLA-typed donors.

The CDR3 extends over 16 amino acids. After removal of 2 bases from V and 0 bases from J, the junction contained 4 bases not matched to a gene. Germline V CDR1 and CDR2: MNHNS, SASEGT. The PCR was carried out with 60 Vbeta primers and 13 Jbeta primers. TCRdb's table, derived via immunoSEQ multiplex PCR, lists solely in-frame clones and lacks some. The sample yields around 230,000 clones, roughly 81% seen once. About this clone: Its antigen is not identified.

Study results and caveats: Being productive about 87% or about 30% of the time was typical of most TCR beta V segments in an earlier analysis. A missense DCLRE1C variant was associated with V- and J-gene trimming of TCR beta chains in a later analysis, and an independent cohort replicated the association. The HLA-A and HLA-B alleles of most subjects were reportedly predicted accurately from TCR beta sequences.

The chain has TRBV6-1 and TRBJ1-5; TRBD1 matches at 7 bases. This receptor was taken from a girl aged 2-10 years in good health and CMV-seronegative. The sample consisted of PBMCs. In DNA, the CDR3 is TGTGCCAGCAGTGAAACAGGGGCTTATAGCAATCAGCCCCAGCATTTT. It codes for CASSETGAYSNQPQHF.